This T cell receptor (beta chain) is drawn from a study of T cell responses to AZD1222 COVID-19 vaccine. The CDR3 extends over 13 amino acids. Germline V CDR1 and CDR2: LNHDA, SQIVND (reference sequence). Trimming cost V 5 bases and J 3 bases, with 9 bases left between them. With respect to this clone: The target antigen is unknown.

The assay was immunoSEQ multiplex PCR, and TCRdb's table has in-frame clones only and misses some. The data show about 130,000 clones, with under 95% seen just once and approximately 2% held by the top ten. Regarding the study as a whole: Spike-specific TCR repertoires showed rising breadth and depth after two AZD1222 doses.

This clonotype originated in an adult in good health. This chain uses TRBV19 with TRBJ2-3; D gene ambiguous. Sample: peripheral blood, taken on day 0 of AZD1222 vaccination. The DNA for the CDR3 is TGTGCCAGTAGTGCCGGTATTACAGATACGCAGTATTTT. It encodes CASSAGITDTQYF.